The clone carrying this T cell receptor (beta chain) was counted between two and nine times. Its antigen is unknown. This record comes from a study of regulatory T cells in long-lasting Graves disease. Stated time point: newly diagnosed GD, antithyroid drugs for less than 3 months. RNA isolated from PBMCs was used to make the TCR library. Study-wide results and limits: Rather than thyroid tissue, only peripheral blood underwent study. Among samples with persistent disease, TRBV28, TRBJ1-2 and TRBJ2-5 were favored.

V lost 5 bases, J lost 2 bases, and 7 bases stayed unmatched. The CDR3 consists of 14 residues. Looked up from germline, CDR1 is DFQATT and CDR2 is SNEGSKA (reference sequence). Relying on iRepertoire HTBI primers and Arm-PCR of CDR3 regions, the team built TCR beta libraries. TCRdb itself ran the multiplex PCR reads through MiXCR, one entry per CDR3 protein. Here the sample spans 580,000 or so distinct CDR3 sequences, 15% to 20% being singletons. These same data were also listed under a study on T cells in Graves' hyperthyroidism and ophthalmopathy. Per that study: In blood, most of the thyroid clonotypes expanded above 0.001 were also present.

The chain joins TRBV20-1 to TRBJ2-3; TRBD1 matches at 7 bases. The input for sequencing was peripheral blood mononuclear cells (PBMCs), taken at new diagnosis, from a patient treated with antithyroid drugs. The source is a man aged 18 to 29 with Graves disease. CDR3 sequence: CSAQEGQPTDTQYF. The CDR3 DNA reads as TGCAGTGCTCAAGAGGGACAGCCCACAGATACGCAGTATTTT.